These T cell receptor beta chains were read from a single sample in a study of T cell responses to AZD1222 COVID-19 vaccine. The repertoire was sequenced with immunoSEQ multiplex PCR; TCRdb's copy has only in-frame clones and lacks some. The profile shows about 180,000 clones, around 88% of them singletons. The sequencing here drew on peripheral blood, taken on day 0 of AZD1222 vaccination. These receptors all stem from an adult in good health. The CDR3 runs from the conserved cysteine through the conserved F or W. The order of the fields is D gene, V gene, J gene, clone size, CDR3 protein, CDR3 DNA. The D gene is left open where the match is weak. Only part of the rows carry a size: once, few, many, or a class if the clone is expanded.

.,TRBV4-3,TRBJ2-3,.,CASSQESGGHTDTQYF,TGCGCCAGCAGCCAAGAATCCGGGGGACACACAGATACGCAGTATTTT
.,TRBV15,TRBJ2-5,.,CATSRQGGQETQYF,TGTGCCACCAGCAGACAGGGGGGTCAAGAGACCCAGTACTTC
.,TRBV29-1,TRBJ1-4,.,CSAGQMTNEKLFF,TGCAGCGCTGGACAGATGACTAATGAAAAACTGTTTTTT
TRBD1,TRBV19,TRBJ1-4,.,CASSTPDRGANEKLFF,TGTGCCAGTAGTACTCCGGACAGGGGAGCTAATGAAAAACTGTTTTTT
.,TRBV6-2/TRBV6-3,TRBJ1-1,.,CASSYREGGTEAFF,TGTGCCAGCAGTTACAGAGAGGGGGGGACTGAAGCTTTCTTT
.,TRBV14,TRBJ1-1,.,CASSQQDAEAFF,TGTGCCAGCAGCCAACAAGACGCTGAAGCTTTCTTT
TRBD2,TRBV7-2,TRBJ2-7,.,CASSPWTSGSTYEQYF,TGTGCCAGCAGCCCATGGACTAGCGGGTCAACCTACGAGCAGTACTTC
TRBD2,TRBV7-8,TRBJ2-1,.,CASSLRVIIGTSGSGLHEQFF,TGTGCCAGCAGCTTAAGGGTTATCATCGGGACTAGCGGGAGTGGCTTGCATGAGCAGTTCTTC
.,TRBV19,TRBJ1-1,.,CASNQEMNTEAFF,TGTGCCAGTAATCAGGAAATGAACACTGAAGCTTTCTTT
TRBD1,TRBV5-6,TRBJ1-5,.,CASSLKWGTGHIDQPQHF,TGTGCCAGCAGCTTAAAATGGGGGACAGGGCACATCGATCAGCCCCAGCATTTT
.,TRBV9,TRBJ2-1,.,CASSVTAGQVVAEQFF,TGTGCCAGCAGCGTCACCGCGGGACAAGTGGTGGCTGAGCAGTTCTTC
TRBD1,TRBV7-9,TRBJ2-2,.,CYARQGASGELFF,TGTTACGCCAGACAGGGGGCGTCCGGGGAGCTGTTTTTT
.,TRBV6-5,TRBJ2-7,.,CASNSRAPAYEQYF,TGTGCCAGCAACTCAAGGGCCCCTGCCTACGAGCAGTACTTC
TRBD2,TRBV5-6,TRBJ2-7,.,CASSSGLAGAEQYF,TGTGCCAGCAGCTCTGGACTAGCGGGAGCAGAGCAGTACTTC
TRBD1,TRBV4-1,TRBJ2-2,.,CASSRITGGAGELFF,TGCGCCAGCAGCCGCATTACAGGGGGAGCCGGGGAGCTGTTTTTT
TRBD1,TRBV6-5,TRBJ1-3,.,CASHLGQPGNTIYF,TGTGCCAGCCATTTGGGACAGCCTGGAAACACCATATATTTT
TRBD1,TRBV29-1,TRBJ1-4,.,CSAIATGGLEKLFF,TGCAGCGCGATCGCAACAGGGGGACTTGAAAAACTGTTTTTT
.,TRBV9,TRBJ2-3,.,CASSVGRRTPTDTQYF,TGTGCCAGCAGCGTAGGGCGGCGGACTCCCACAGATACGCAGTATTTT
TRBD1,TRBV19,TRBJ2-1,once,CASSTGQSSYNEQFF,TGTGCCAGTAGTACGGGACAGAGCTCCTACAATGAGCAGTTCTTC
TRBD1,TRBV13,TRBJ1-5,.,CASSKNGRGGTGNQPQHF,TGTGCCAGCAGCAAAAACGGTCGTGGCGGGACAGGGAATCAGCCCCAGCATTTT
.,TRBV28,TRBJ2-3,.,CASSQVWTNVDTQYF,TGTGCCAGCAGTCAAGTGTGGACCAATGTAGATACGCAGTATTTT
TRBD1,TRBV30,TRBJ2-1,.,CALTRDWGQGGNEQFF,TGTGCCTTGACTAGGGACTGGGGACAGGGGGGCAATGAGCAGTTCTTC
TRBD1,TRBV30,TRBJ1-5,.,CAWRETGGFNQPQHF,TGTGCCTGGAGGGAGACAGGGGGCTTCAATCAGCCCCAGCATTTT
.,TRBV21-1,TRBJ1-1,once,CASPRDRGGAFF,TGTGCCAGCCCCCGGGACAGGGGAGGAGCTTTCTTT
.,TRBV5-6,TRBJ1-1,.,CASSRTDGRVGNTEAFF,TGTGCCAGCAGCAGGACGGACGGCCGGGTTGGGAACACTGAAGCTTTCTTT
TRBD2,TRBV9,TRBJ2-2,.,CASSGLAGGPGVTGELFF,TGTGCCAGCAGCGGGCTAGCGGGAGGGCCCGGGGTCACCGGGGAGCTGTTTTTT
.,TRBV2,TRBJ1-3,.,CASSESRFSGNTIYF,TGTGCCAGCAGTGAAAGCCGGTTCTCTGGAAACACCATATATTTT
TRBD2,TRBV7-6,TRBJ2-1,.,CASSLSGGSYNEQFF,TGTGCCAGCAGCTTATCGGGGGGCTCCTACAATGAGCAGTTCTTC
.,TRBV21-1,TRBJ1-2,.,CASSKVQGVYGYTF,TGTGCCAGCAGCAAGGTACAGGGGGTCTATGGCTACACCTTC
TRBD2,TRBV10-2,TRBJ2-1,.,CASEPGLAGVNEQFF,TGCGCCAGCGAGCCGGGACTAGCGGGAGTCAATGAGCAGTTCTTC
.,TRBV16,TRBJ1-5,few,CASSPLLGGPQHF,TGTGCCAGCAGCCCCCTCTTAGGTGGGCCCCAGCATTTT
.,TRBV7-9,TRBJ1-1,.,CASTVGGTNTEAFF,TGTGCCAGCACTGTTGGGGGCACGAACACTGAAGCTTTCTTT
TRBD1,TRBV6-1,TRBJ1-4,.,CASSGRDSKSWDNEKLFF,TGTGCCAGCAGTGGACGGGACAGCAAATCTTGGGACAATGAAAAACTGTTTTTT
.,TRBV6-5,TRBJ1-1,.,CASSYQNRATEAFF,TGTGCCAGCAGTTACCAGAACAGAGCCACTGAAGCTTTCTTT
.,TRBV19,TRBJ1-1,once,CASSSGTRGNTEAFF,TGTGCCAGTAGTAGTGGCACCAGGGGGAACACTGAAGCTTTCTTT
TRBD1,TRBV9,TRBJ1-6,once,CASSTGTGARFSPLHF,TGTGCCAGCAGCACCGGGACAGGGGCCCGTTTTTCACCCCTCCACTTT
.,TRBV14,TRBJ2-3,.,CASSQGGRDTQYF,TGTGCCAGCAGCCAAGGGGGGAGAGATACGCAGTATTTT
TRBD2,TRBV27,TRBJ2-1,.,CASSPQLASIWNEQFF,TGTGCCAGCAGTCCTCAACTAGCGAGTATATGGAATGAGCAGTTCTTC
.,TRBV5-1,TRBJ2-1,.,CASSSAGTPLGNEQFF,TGCGCCAGCAGCTCAGCCGGGACCCCACTTGGCAATGAGCAGTTCTTC
.,TRBV7-6,TRBJ2-1,.,CASSRRTASSYNEQFF,TGTGCCAGCAGCCGAAGGACGGCTAGCTCCTACAATGAGCAGTTCTTC